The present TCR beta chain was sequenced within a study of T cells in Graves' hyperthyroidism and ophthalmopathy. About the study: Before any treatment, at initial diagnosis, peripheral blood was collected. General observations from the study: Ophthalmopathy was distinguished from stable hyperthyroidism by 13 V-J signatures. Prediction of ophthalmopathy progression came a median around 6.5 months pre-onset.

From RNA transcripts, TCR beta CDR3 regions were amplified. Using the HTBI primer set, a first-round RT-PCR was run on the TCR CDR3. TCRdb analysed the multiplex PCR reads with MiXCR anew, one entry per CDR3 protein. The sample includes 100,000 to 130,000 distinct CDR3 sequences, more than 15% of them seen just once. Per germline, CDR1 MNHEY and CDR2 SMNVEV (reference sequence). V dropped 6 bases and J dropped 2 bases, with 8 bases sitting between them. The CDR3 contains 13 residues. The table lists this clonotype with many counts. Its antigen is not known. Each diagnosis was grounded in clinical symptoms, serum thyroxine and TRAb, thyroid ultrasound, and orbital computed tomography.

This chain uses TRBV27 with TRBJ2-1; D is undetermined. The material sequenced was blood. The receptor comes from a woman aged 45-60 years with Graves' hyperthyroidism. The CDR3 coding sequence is TGTGCCAGCAGCCCCTCCCCCTACAATGAGCAGTTCTTC. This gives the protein CASSPSPYNEQFF.